The 6 T cell receptor beta chains listed next were all sequenced from one sample in a study of CD8+ T cells in alopecia areata. Reverse transcription of extracted RNA yielded cDNA, which provided the sequencing template. Clones were read by immunoSEQ multiplex PCR, and TCRdb kept only the in-frame ones, dropping some. Among around 200,000 clones, less than 70% were seen once, and the ten largest hold under 14%. Stated treatment: oral pan-JAK inhibitor, 5-10 mg twice daily. Sequenced material: CD8+ T cells sorted from blood, taken at week 24, from a patient treated with tofacitinib. The origin of the receptors is a human donor with alopecia areata.

V usage is TRBV15 and J usage is TRBJ2-4; weak D call: TRBD2 (5 bases). The V and J ends lost 3 bases and 7 bases respectively, with 16 bases between them. The CDR3 is 15 amino acids. Per germline, CDR1 LNHNV and CDR2 YYDKDF (reference sequence). The CDR3 nucleotides read TGTGCCACCAGCAGTATCGGCGGGTATGGTAACATTCAGTACTTC. Protein sequence: CATSSIGGYGNIQYF.

V gene TRBV4-1 combines with J gene TRBJ2-3; no clear D. The germline V and J ends were trimmed by 1 base and 5 bases, with 4 bases remaining between them. The CDR3 consists of 12 residues. The germline CDR1 and CDR2 sequences are MGHRA and YSYEKL. The CDR3 region is CASSQGGDTQYF. The CDR3, as DNA: TGCGCCAGCAGCCAAGGGGGAGATACGCAGTATTTT.

This chain joins TRBV1 and TRBJ2-3; the table assigns TRBD2, which was not confirmed against the DNA. TRBV1 is annotated as a pseudogene. There are 17 residues in the CDR3. The CDR3, as DNA: TGCACCAGCAGCCAAGAGGCACTAGCGGGGGGTGCAGATACGCAGTATTTT. This translates into CTSSQEALAGGADTQYF.

This clone was recorded at least ten times. The rearrangement links TRBV4-3 to TRBJ2-3, with 10 nucleotides matching TRBD2. V shed 1 base and J 8 bases; nucleotides not matched to a gene: 9. Germline loops: CDR1 LGHNA, CDR2 YSLEER. The CDR3 sequence is 16 residues long. CDR3 nucleotides: TGCGCCAGCAGCCAAGCGGCTAGCGGGGGATCTGGTACGCAGTATTTT. This codes for CASSQAASGGSGTQYF.

The chain carries TRBV9 and TRBJ2-5; D is perhaps TRBD2 (5 bases). With 0 bases removed from V and 5 bases from J, the gap between germline ends came to 11 bases. The CDR3 totals 14 residues. Germline CDR1 and CDR2: SGDLS and YYNGEE. CDR3 region: CASSVGERWETQYF. Written as DNA, the CDR3 is TGTGCCAGCAGCGTAGGCGAGCGGTGGGAGACCCAGTACTTC.

The genes are TRBV27 and TRBJ1-2; no definite D call. Germline CDR1 is MNHEY and CDR2 is SMNVEV (reference sequence). V was pared by 6 bases and J by 3 bases, with 11 bases between. This CDR3 has 13 amino acids. CDR3 nucleotides: TGTGCCAGCAGCGAAACAGTGGACTATGGCTACACCTTC. It is translated as CASSETVDYGYTF.